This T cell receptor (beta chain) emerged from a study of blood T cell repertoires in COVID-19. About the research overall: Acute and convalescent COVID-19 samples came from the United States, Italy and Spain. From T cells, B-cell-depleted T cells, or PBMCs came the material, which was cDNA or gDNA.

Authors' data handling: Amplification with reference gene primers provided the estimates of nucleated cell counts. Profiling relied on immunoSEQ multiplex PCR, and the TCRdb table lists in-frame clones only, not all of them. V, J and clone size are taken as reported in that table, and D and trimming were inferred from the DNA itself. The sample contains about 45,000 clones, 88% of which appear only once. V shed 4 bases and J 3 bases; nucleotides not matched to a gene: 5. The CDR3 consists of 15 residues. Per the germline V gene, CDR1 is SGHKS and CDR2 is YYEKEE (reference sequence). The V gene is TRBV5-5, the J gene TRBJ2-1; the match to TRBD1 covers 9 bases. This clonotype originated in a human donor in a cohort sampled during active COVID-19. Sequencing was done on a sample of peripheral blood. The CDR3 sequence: CASSRQGEGYNEQFF. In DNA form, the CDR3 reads TGTGCCAGCAGCAGACAGGGGGAAGGCTACAATGAGCAGTTCTTC.